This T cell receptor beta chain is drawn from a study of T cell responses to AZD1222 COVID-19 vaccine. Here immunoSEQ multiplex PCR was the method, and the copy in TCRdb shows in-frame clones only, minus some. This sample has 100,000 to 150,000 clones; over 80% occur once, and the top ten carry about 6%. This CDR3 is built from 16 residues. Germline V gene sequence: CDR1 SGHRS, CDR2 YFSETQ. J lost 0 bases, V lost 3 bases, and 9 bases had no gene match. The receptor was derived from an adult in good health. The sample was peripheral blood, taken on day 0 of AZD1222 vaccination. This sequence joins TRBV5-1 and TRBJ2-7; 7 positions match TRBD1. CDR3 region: CASSWHWGQSSYEQYF. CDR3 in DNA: TGCGCCAGCAGCTGGCACTGGGGACAGAGCTCCTACGAGCAGTACTTC.